This TCR beta chain was sequenced for a study of a mutant IDH1 vaccine in newly diagnosed glioma (dated by TCRdb to the early 2020s). For context, the study as a whole: Across visits V03 through V10, patients got a total of eight vaccinations, given in weeks 1, 3, 5, 7, 11, 15, 19 and 23. In the chemotherapy-containing groups, vaccination started alongside temozolomide cycles, whereas in patients who had radiotherapy alone it started 4-6 weeks after radiotherapy. Of the approximately 29 treated patients, about 62% were male and around 38% were female, and a mean age of roughly 41 years was recorded. Before enrollment, patients had received standard therapy of radiotherapy alone, temozolomide alone, or radiochemotherapy with temozolomide; most received the combination. Peripheral blood samples were drawn at six visits, namely V03 (baseline), V05, V07, V10, V12 and V13. Longitudinal TCRB deep sequencing was performed for some 25 treated patients wherever samples were available for exploratory analyses. Study-level results and caveats: Availability determined which PBMC samples were chosen for TCRB deep sequencing. Immune responses induced by the vaccine were seen in roughly 95% of patients across multiple MHC alleles. Changes in the top peripheral T cell clonotypes picked up by TCRB sequencing did not appear to be linked to pseudoprogression. It was noted by the authors that analyses of patient blood samples could not be reproduced owing to sample limitations.

From the germline V gene, CDR1 is MDHEN and CDR2 is SYDVKM. The CDR3 has 15 amino acids, counting the end cysteine and phenylalanine. Kept here is only the CDR3 DNA, which spans 45 bases and is read in frame from base 1. V loses 5 bases at its end and J loses 1 base; junction bases beyond the gene matches: 4. Receptors were amplified or captured by the immunoSEQ multiplex PCR assay. Following the manufacturer's protocol, the hsTCRB Kit was used to amplify rearranged TCR beta chain sequences. TCRB libraries were sequenced on an Illumina MiSeq. Concerning the study's data processing: The proprietary platform of the kit vendor was used for demultiplexing, trimming and gene mapping. TCRdb took over this immuneACCESS table, retaining in-frame rearrangements with V and J assigned. Such tables are incomplete; in checked studies, under half of the missing clones stem from an unresolved V gene, and the remainder is unexplained. V and J calls and clone size are as listed in that table; D and trimming were resolved from the DNA. Recorded for this sample are 88,000 or so clones; 75% to 85% of them occurred a single time. Of the sample, 2% to 2.5% falls within the top ten clones.

The time point label, as the study defines it: week 23, last vaccination. Each vaccine dose was 300 ug of a 20-mer mutant IDH1 peptide in Montanide, given subcutaneously with topical imiquimod. Newly diagnosed WHO grade 3 or 4 IDH1-mutant astrocytomas showing loss of nuclear ATRX were present in the donors. The samples were drawn from NOA16, a multicentre, single-arm, open-label phase I trial in Germany that tested a mutant IDH1 peptide vaccine in humans for the first time. Genomic DNA for TCRB sequencing was extracted from EDTA blood using the DNeasy Blood and Tissue Kit. Details on this clone: Its antigen is still unknown. No base quality information exists; no much larger clone differs at one position.

This receptor was obtained from a young man with glioma. Some clones in this sample may be carry-over from other donors' samples. The starting material was PBMCs, obtained from a glioma patient whose treatment included an IDH1 peptide vaccine. The chain joins TRBV28 to TRBJ2-2; 7 bases in the junction line up with TRBD2. The DNA sequence reads TGTGCCAGCAGTCATCTAGCGGTGAACACCGGGGAGCTGTTTTTT. Translated, this is CASSHLAVNTGELFF.